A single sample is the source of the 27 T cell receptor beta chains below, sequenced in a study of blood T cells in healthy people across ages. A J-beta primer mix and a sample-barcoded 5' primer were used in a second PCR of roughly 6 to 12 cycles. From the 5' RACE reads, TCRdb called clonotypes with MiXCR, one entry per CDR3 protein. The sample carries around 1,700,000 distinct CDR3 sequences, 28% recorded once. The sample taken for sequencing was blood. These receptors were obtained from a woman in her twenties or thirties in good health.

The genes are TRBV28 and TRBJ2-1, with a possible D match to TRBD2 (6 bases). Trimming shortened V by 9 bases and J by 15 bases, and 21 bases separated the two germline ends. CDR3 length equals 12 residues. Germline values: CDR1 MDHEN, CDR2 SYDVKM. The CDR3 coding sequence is TGTGCCAGTAGTCCCTCGGCGGGGCAATTGTTCTTC. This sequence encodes CASSPSAGQLFF.

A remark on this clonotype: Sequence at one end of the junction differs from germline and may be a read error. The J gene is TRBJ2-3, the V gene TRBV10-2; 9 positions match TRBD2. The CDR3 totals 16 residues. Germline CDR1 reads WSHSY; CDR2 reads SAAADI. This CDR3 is CAGSVGLATSTDTQYF. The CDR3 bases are TGCGCCGGCAGTGTAGGACTAGCGACTAGCACGGATACGCAGTATTTT.

The CDR3 DNA sequence: TGTGCCAGCAGCCAAGATAACCGCCGTGGAGAGCAGTACTTC. This codes for CASSQDNRRGEQYF. This sequence joins TRBV14 and TRBJ2-7; D gene uncertain. Germline CDR1 is SGHDN and CDR2 is FVKESK. The V end was cut by 0 bases, the J end by 7 bases, with 13 bases between. The CDR3 consists of 14 residues.

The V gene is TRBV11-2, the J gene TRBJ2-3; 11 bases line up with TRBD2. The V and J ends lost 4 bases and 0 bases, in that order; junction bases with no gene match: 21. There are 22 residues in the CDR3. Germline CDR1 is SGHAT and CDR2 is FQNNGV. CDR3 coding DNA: TGTGCCAGCAGCTGGATCCCCTACTTGCCGGGACTAGCGGCAAGTAGCACAGATACGCAGTATTTT. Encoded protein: CASSWIPYLPGLAASSTDTQYF.

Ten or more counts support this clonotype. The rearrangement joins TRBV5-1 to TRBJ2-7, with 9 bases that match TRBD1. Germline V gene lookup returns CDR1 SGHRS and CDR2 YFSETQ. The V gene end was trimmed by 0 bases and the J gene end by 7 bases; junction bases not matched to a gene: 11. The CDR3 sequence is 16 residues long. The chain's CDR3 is CASSLGFSGQGGEQYF. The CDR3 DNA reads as TGCGCCAGCAGCTTGGGTTTTTCGGGACAGGGAGGAGAGCAGTACTTC.

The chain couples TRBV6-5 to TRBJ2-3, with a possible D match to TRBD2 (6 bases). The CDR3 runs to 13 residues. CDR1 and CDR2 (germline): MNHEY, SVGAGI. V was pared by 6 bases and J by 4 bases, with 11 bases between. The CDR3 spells CASRRDSADTQYF. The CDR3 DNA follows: TGTGCCAGCAGGAGGGACTCGGCAGATACGCAGTATTTT.

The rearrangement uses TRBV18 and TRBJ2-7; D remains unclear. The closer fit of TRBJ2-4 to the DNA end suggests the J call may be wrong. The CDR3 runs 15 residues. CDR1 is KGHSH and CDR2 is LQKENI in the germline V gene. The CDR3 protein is CASSPPSAGPNIQYF. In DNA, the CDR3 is TGTGCCAGCTCACCACCGTCGGCAGGCCCGAACATTCAGTACTTC.

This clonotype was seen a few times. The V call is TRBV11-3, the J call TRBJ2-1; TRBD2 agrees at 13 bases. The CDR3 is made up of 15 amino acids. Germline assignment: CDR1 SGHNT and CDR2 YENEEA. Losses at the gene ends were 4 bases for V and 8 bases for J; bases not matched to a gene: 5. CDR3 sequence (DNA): TGTGCCAGCAGCTCCTGGACTAGCGGGAGCCATGAGCAGTTCTTC. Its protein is CASSSWTSGSHEQFF.

CDR3 residues: CSAQWGAETDTQYF. The CDR3 bases are TGCAGTGCCCAATGGGGGGCGGAAACAGATACGCAGTATTTT. The chain couples TRBV20-1 to TRBJ2-3, with D possibly called TRBD1 or TRBD2 (6 bases each). The CDR3 spans 14 residues. CDR1 DFQATT and CDR2 SNEGSKA come from the germline V gene (reference sequence). V was shortened by 6 bases and J by 3 bases, with 16 bases between the two germline ends.

The CDR3 is CASDSEGRYGYTF. As DNA, the CDR3 is TGTGCCAGCGATAGTGAGGGGCGCTATGGCTACACCTTC. This chain connects TRBV6-6 to TRBJ1-2; a possible D gene is TRBD1 (5 bases). From germline, CDR1 is MNHNY and CDR2 SVGAGI (reference sequence). This CDR3 region has 13 residues. V was clipped by 8 bases and J by 4 bases, with 14 bases between them.

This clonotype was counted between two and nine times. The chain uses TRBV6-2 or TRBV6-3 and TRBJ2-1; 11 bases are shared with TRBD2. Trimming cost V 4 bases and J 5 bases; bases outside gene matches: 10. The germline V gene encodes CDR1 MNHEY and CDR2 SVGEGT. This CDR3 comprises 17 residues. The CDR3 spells CASSFDPGLAGDNEQFF. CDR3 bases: TGTGCCAGCAGTTTTGATCCCGGACTAGCGGGTGACAATGAGCAGTTCTTC.

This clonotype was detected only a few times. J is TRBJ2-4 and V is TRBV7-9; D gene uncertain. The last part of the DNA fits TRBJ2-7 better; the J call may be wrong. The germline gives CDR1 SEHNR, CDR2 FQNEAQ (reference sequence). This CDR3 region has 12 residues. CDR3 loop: CASSPDGNEQYF. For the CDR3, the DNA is TGTGCCAGCAGCCCGGACGGCAACGAGCAGTACTTC.

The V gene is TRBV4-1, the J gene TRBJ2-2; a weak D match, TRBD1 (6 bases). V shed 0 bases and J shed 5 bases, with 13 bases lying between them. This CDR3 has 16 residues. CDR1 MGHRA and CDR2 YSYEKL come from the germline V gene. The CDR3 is CASSQDLTGRTGELFF. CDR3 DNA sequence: TGCGCCAGCAGCCAAGATTTAACAGGGAGAACCGGGGAGCTGTTTTTT.

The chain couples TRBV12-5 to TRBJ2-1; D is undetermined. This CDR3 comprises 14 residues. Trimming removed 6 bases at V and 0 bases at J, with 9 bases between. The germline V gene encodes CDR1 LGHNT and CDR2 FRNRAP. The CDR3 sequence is CASGLDRSYNEQFF. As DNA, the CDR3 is TGTGCTAGTGGACTGGATCGCTCCTACAATGAGCAGTTCTTC.

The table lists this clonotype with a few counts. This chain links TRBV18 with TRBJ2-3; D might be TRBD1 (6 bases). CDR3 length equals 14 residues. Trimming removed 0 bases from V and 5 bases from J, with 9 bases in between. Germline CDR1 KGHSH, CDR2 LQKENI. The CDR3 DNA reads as TGTGCCAGCTCACCACCCAGCAGGGGAGATACGCAGTATTTT. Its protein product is CASSPPSRGDTQYF. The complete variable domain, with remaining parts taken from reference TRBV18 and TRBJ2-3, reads NAGVMQNPRHLVRRRGQEARLRCSPMKGHSHVYWYRQLPEEGLKFMVYLQKENIIDESGMPKERFSAEFPKEGPSILRIQQVVRGDSAAYFCASSPPSRGDTQYFGPGTRLTVL.

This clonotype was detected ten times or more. Here the CDR3 DNA reads TGCAGCGTCAAGGCTTCGACAGGGGTCACTGAAGCTTTCTTT. This translates into CSVKASTGVTEAFF. The rearrangement joins TRBV29-1 to TRBJ1-1, with 8 positions matching TRBD1. Germline V gives CDR1 SQVTM, CDR2 ANQGSEA. This CDR3 has 14 residues. The junction had 10 bases not matched to a gene; V was cut back by 6 bases and J by 4 bases.

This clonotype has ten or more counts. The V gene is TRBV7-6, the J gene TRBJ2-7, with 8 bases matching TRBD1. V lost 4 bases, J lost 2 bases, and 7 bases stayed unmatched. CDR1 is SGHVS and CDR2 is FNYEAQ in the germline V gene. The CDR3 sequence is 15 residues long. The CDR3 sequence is CASSSRRDRTYEQYF. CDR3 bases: TGTGCCAGCAGCTCTAGACGGGACAGGACCTACGAGCAGTACTTC.

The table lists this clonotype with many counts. This chain's CDR3 is CASSFGGGGGLQETQYF. Written as DNA, the CDR3 is TGTGCCAGCAGTTTCGGAGGGGGCGGGGGACTCCAAGAGACCCAGTACTTC. The rearrangement links TRBV7-2 to TRBJ2-5; D might be TRBD1 or TRBD2, each matching 7 bases. Germline V gene sequence: CDR1 SGHTA, CDR2 FQGNSA. The CDR3 has 17 residues. V was shortened by 6 bases and J by 1 base, with 21 bases between the two germline ends.

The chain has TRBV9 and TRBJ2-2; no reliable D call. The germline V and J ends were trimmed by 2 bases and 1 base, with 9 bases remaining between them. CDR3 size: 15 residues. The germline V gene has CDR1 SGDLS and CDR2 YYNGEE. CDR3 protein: CASSVGIGNTGELFF. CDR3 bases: TGTGCCAGCAGCGTGGGTATAGGGAACACCGGGGAGCTGTTTTTT.

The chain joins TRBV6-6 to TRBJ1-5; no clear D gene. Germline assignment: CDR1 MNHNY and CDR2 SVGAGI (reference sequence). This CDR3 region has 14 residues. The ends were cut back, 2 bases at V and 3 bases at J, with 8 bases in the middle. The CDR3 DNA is TGTGCCAGCAGTTACGACGGCATCAATCAGCCCCAGCATTTT. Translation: CASSYDGINQPQHF.

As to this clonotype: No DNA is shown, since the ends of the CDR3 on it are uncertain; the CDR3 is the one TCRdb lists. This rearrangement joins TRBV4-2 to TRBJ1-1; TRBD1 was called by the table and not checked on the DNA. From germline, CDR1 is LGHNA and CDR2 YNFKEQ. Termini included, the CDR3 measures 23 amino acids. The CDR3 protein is CASSPDSGKNIQYFGAGGNEAFF.

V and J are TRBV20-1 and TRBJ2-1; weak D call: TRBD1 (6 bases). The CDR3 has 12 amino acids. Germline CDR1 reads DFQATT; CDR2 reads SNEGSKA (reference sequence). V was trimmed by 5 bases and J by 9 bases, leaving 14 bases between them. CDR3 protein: CSALKGGSEQFF. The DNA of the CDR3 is TGCAGTGCTCTGAAAGGGGGAAGTGAGCAGTTCTTC.

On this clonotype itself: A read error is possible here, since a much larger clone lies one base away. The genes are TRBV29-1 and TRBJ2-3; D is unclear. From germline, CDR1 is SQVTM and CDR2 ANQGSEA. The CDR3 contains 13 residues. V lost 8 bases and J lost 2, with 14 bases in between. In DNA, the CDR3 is TGCAGCTTTGCGACCAGCCTCACAGATACGCAGTATTTT. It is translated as CSFATSLTDTQYF.

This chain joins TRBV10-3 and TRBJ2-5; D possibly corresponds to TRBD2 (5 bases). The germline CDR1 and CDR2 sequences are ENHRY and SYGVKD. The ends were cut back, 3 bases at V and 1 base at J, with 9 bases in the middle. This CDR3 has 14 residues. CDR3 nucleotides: TGTGCCATCAGTGAATCGACTACCCAAGAGACCCAGTACTTC. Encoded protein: CAISESTTQETQYF.

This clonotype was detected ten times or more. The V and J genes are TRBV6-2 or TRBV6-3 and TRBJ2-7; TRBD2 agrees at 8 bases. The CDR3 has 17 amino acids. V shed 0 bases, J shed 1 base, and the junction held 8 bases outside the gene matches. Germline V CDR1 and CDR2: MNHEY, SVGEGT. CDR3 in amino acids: CASSYSTTSGGSYEQYF. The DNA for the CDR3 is TGTGCCAGCAGTTACTCGACTACTAGCGGAGGATCCTACGAGCAGTACTTC.

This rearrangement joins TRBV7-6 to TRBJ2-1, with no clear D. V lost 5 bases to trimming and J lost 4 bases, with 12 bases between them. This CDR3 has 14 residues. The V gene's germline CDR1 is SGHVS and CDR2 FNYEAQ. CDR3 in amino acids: CASSPWSGYNEQFF. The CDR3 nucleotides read TGTGCCAGCAGCCCCTGGTCCGGATACAATGAGCAGTTCTTC.

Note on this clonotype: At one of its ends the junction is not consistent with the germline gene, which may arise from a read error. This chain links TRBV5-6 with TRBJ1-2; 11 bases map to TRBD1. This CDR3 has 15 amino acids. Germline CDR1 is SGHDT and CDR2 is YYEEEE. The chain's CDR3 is CAGSPGTGGFYGYTF. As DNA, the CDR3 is TGTGCCGGCAGCCCCGGGACAGGGGGGTTCTATGGCTACACCTTC.